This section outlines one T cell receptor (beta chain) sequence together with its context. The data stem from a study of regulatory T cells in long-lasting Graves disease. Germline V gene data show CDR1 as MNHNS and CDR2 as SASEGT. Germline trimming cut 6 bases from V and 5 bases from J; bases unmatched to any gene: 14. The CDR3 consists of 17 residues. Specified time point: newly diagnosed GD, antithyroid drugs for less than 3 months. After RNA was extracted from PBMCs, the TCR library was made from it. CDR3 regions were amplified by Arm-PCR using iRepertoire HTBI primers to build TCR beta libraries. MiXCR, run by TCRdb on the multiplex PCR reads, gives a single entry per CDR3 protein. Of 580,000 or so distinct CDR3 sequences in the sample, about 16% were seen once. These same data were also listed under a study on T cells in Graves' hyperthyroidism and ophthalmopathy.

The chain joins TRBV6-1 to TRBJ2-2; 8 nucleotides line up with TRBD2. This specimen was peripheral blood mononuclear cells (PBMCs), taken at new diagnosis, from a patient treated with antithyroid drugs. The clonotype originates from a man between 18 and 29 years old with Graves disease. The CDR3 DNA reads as TGTGCCAGCAGGCCCCGAAGAAGCGGGAGCGGAACCGGGGAGCTGTTTTTT. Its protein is CASRPRRSGSGTGELFF.